The 14 T cell receptor beta chains below come from one sample, sequenced in a study of Graves' ophthalmopathy and Graves' hyperthyroidism. From RNA, the CDR3 regions of TCR beta chains were amplified and sequenced. HTBI-primed first-round RT-PCR preceded second-round multiplex PCR. TCRdb analysed the multiplex PCR reads with MiXCR anew, one entry per CDR3 protein. The sample shows about 48,000 distinct CDR3 sequences, roughly 52% of them seen only once. The sample comprised peripheral blood. These receptor sequences come from an adult man with Graves' ophthalmopathy.

The chain carries TRBV20-1 and TRBJ2-5; unclear D gene. V was pared by 0 bases and J by 3 bases, with 5 bases between. Germline CDR1 is DFQATT and CDR2 is SNEGSKA (reference sequence). The CDR3 spans 12 residues. In DNA, the CDR3 is TGCAGTGCTAGAGAAGGGAAAGAGACCCAGTACTTC. Translated, it gives CSAREGKETQYF.

This clonotype has at least ten counts. This chain uses TRBV5-1 with TRBJ2-7, with 9 bases aligning to TRBD1. The junction had 5 bases not matched to a gene; V was cut back by 4 bases and J by 6 bases. Germline V lookup: CDR1 SGHRS, CDR2 YFSETQ. The CDR3 extends over 13 amino acids. The CDR3 sequence is CASSMGQGGEQYF. The DNA of the CDR3 is TGCGCCAGCAGCATGGGACAGGGAGGCGAGCAGTACTTC.

The chain carries TRBV12-3 or TRBV12-4 and TRBJ2-5; D may be TRBD1 (5 bases). The CDR3 covers 14 residues. V lost 2 bases, J lost 5 bases, and 12 bases lay in between. This CDR3 reads CASSLRGGMETQYF. The CDR3 DNA sequence: TGTGCCAGCAGTTTAAGGGGTGGGATGGAGACCCAGTACTTC.

The J gene is TRBJ2-1, the V gene TRBV29-1; no definite D call. The V end lost 4 bases, the J end lost 1 base, and 5 bases lay between the germline ends. The CDR3 covers 12 residues. Germline V gives CDR1 SQVTM, CDR2 ANQGSEA. DNA for the CDR3: TGCAGCGTTGGTGGTTCCTACAATGAGCAGTTCTTC. It translates to CSVGGSYNEQFF.

The chain is built from TRBV25-1 and TRBJ1-3; 7 positions agree with TRBD1. The CDR3 covers 17 residues. Per germline, CDR1 MGHDK and CDR2 SYGVNS. Trimming at V came to 6 bases and at J to 4 bases, leaving 15 bases not matched to a gene. In DNA, the CDR3 is TGTGCCAGCAGGGGACAGTCGGGGTTGTTGTCCGGAAACACCATATATTTT. As protein: CASRGQSGLLSGNTIYF.

This clonotype was detected ten times or more. The chain is built from TRBV6-1 and TRBJ1-4; 7 positions agree with TRBD1. Trimming removed 3 bases from V and 16 bases from J; junction bases left unmatched: 8. Per the germline V gene, CDR1 is MNHNS and CDR2 is SASEGT. The CDR3 is 12 residues long. This CDR3 reads CASSDYRDRRFF. The DNA for the CDR3 is TGTGCCAGCAGTGATTACCGGGACAGACGGTTTTTT.

This clonotype was detected many times. V usage is TRBV4-1 and J usage is TRBJ2-3; D may be TRBD2 (5 bases). V lost 1 base to trimming and J lost 11 bases, with 19 bases between them. CDR3 length equals 15 residues. Germline V lookup: CDR1 MGHRA, CDR2 YSYEKL. The CDR3, as DNA: TGCGCCAGCAGCCAAGTCGGGGAAATCAGCAGTCGGCAGTATTTT. Its protein is CASSQVGEISSRQYF.

Many counts were recorded for this clonotype. The chain carries TRBV19 and TRBJ2-3; D gene unclear. The germline CDR1 and CDR2 sequences are LNHDA and SQIVND (reference sequence). This CDR3 has 13 amino acids. Trimming cost V 4 bases and J 1 base, with 6 bases left between them. This CDR3 reads CASSSLGTDTQYF. The CDR3 DNA follows: TGTGCCAGTAGTAGTTTAGGCACAGATACGCAGTATTTT.

This clonotype was recorded at least ten times. This chain connects TRBV7-9 to TRBJ2-4, with 11 bases lining up with TRBD1. This CDR3 is 17 amino acids long. In germline, CDR1 is SEHNR, CDR2 FQNEAQ (reference sequence). Trimming at V came to 5 bases and at J to 0 bases, leaving 6 bases not matched to a gene. CDR3: CASSPTGQGAAKNIQYF. CDR3 nucleotide sequence: TGTGCCAGCAGCCCGACTGGACAGGGGGCAGCCAAAAACATTCAGTACTTC. Looking up the rest from reference TRBV7-9 and TRBJ2-4 gives the full variable domain: DTGVSQNPRHKITKRGQNVTFRCDPISEHNRLYWYRQTLGQGPEFLTYFQNEAQLEKSRLLSDRFSAERPKGSFSTLEIQRTEQGDSAMYLCASSPTGQGAAKNIQYFGAGTRLSVL.

This clonotype was found many times. The V call is TRBV28, the J call TRBJ2-7; D is undetermined. The CDR3 runs 13 residues. The germline V and J ends were trimmed by 6 bases and 5 bases, with 14 bases remaining between them. In germline, CDR1 is MDHEN, CDR2 SYDVKM. The CDR3 reads CASSPEGMDEQYF. CDR3 bases: TGTGCCAGCAGCCCGGAAGGTATGGACGAGCAGTACTTC.

The chain links TRBV10-1 to TRBJ2-1, with D tentatively TRBD1 (8 bases). The V and J ends lost 10 bases and 10 bases respectively, with 20 bases between them. This CDR3 contains 13 residues. CDR1 is WNHNN and CDR2 is SYGVQD in the germline V gene (reference sequence). In DNA, the CDR3 is TGCGCCACCTCAGGGGGCCCGGGAGGAGAGCAGTTCTTC. Translation gives CATSGGPGGEQFF.

This chain uses TRBV29-1 with TRBJ2-1; D perhaps matches TRBD2 (6 bases). Germline V CDR1 and CDR2: SQVTM, ANQGSEA. Trimming shortened V by 7 bases and J by 2 bases, and 6 bases separated the two germline ends. There are 11 residues in the CDR3. CDR3 DNA: TGCAGCGGGAGGGCCTACAATGAGCAGTTCTTC. Residues: CSGRAYNEQFF.

This clonotype was observed once. The chain links TRBV2 to TRBJ2-5, with TRBD1 matching 12 bases. This CDR3 contains 17 residues. Germline CDR1 and CDR2: SNHLY and FYNNEI. Trimming removed 5 bases from V and 9 bases from J; junction bases left unmatched: 16. The CDR3 DNA sequence: TGTGCCAGCAGTCAAGGGGACAGGGGGCTGAGCAATCAGCCCCAGTACTTC. Translation gives CASSQGDRGLSNQPQYF.

This clonotype was seen at least ten times. The J gene is TRBJ2-1, the V gene TRBV12-3 or TRBV12-4; no clear D. Trimming removed 3 bases at V and 5 bases at J, with 11 bases between. CDR3 length: 14 residues. The DNA of the CDR3 is TGTGCCAGCAGTTTGGCAGACGGAAACAATGAGCAGTTCTTC. It translates to CASSLADGNNEQFF.